This TCR beta chain was captured by sequencing in a study of T-cell memory formation after mild COVID-19. The overall study: Clusters were largely donor specific. The study's findings and limits: Contracting CD4+ clones sat mainly in CM and EM; CD8+ in EMRA.

This CDR3 is built from 15 residues. Germline lookup yields CDR1 MNHEY and CDR2 SMNVEV (reference sequence). Trimming took off 5 bases at V and 0 bases at J, with 13 bases between the two ends. Via MiXCR, TCRdb re-called the 5' RACE reads, giving one row per CDR3 protein. This sample has about 6,100 distinct CDR3 sequences, with around 18% found just once. This clonotype was observed at least ten times. Its antigen is currently unknown. The sequenced sample consisted of PBMCs or a T cell subset sorted from them (not recorded which). The chain joins TRBV27 to TRBJ1-1; maybe TRBD1 (5 bases). This receptor was taken from an adult woman who had mild COVID-19 (a few samples of this study predate the infection). Cell type and time point are not known. For the CDR3, the DNA is TGTGCCAGCAGTCTGGGACCGTACCTGAACACTGAAGCTTTCTTT. Translation gives CASSLGPYLNTEAFF.